This is a list of T cell receptor beta chains from one sample in a study of cytomegalovirus exposure and HLA in healthy donors. Data came from immunoSEQ multiplex PCR; TCRdb stores just in-frame clones and leaves some out. Of under 150,000 clones listed, approximately 90% were seen once; the top ten hold about 1.9%. The sequenced sample consisted of PBMCs. All receptors come from a woman aged 18-30 years in good health and CMV-seronegative. Both conserved end residues are part of each CDR3. A D gene is named only where the DNA matches it firmly. Size is omitted from some rows. Given values are once, few, many or a class for expanded clones.

clone_size: NA; j_call: TRBJ2-2; v_call: TRBV6-5; d_call: NA; cdr3_aa: CASSYWSGGNTGELFF; cdr3_nt: TGTGCCAGCAGTTACTGGTCCGGGGGTAACACCGGGGAGCTGTTTTTT
clone_size: NA; j_call: TRBJ2-1; v_call: TRBV30; d_call: TRBD2; cdr3_aa: CAWSRSGGNYNEQFF; cdr3_nt: TGTGCCTGGAGTCGTAGCGGGGGGAACTACAATGAGCAGTTCTTC
clone_size: once; j_call: TRBJ1-5; v_call: TRBV7-2; d_call: TRBD1; cdr3_aa: CASSLEIGQGVFWNQPQHF; cdr3_nt: TGTGCCAGCAGCTTAGAAATAGGGCAGGGGGTATTTTGGAATCAGCCCCAGCATTTT
clone_size: NA; j_call: TRBJ2-7; v_call: TRBV9; d_call: TRBD1; cdr3_aa: CASSPRQGATYEQYF; cdr3_nt: TGTGCCAGCAGCCCTCGACAGGGGGCGACCTACGAGCAGTACTTC
clone_size: NA; j_call: TRBJ2-7; v_call: TRBV27; d_call: TRBD1; cdr3_aa: CASSRAGQGAYEQYF; cdr3_nt: TGTGCCAGCAGTAGGGCGGGACAGGGGGCTTACGAGCAGTACTTC
clone_size: NA; j_call: TRBJ1-2; v_call: TRBV9; d_call: NA; cdr3_aa: CASNLPGGGNGYTF; cdr3_nt: TGTGCCAGCAACCTCCCGGGCGGGGGGAATGGCTACACCTTC
clone_size: NA; j_call: TRBJ2-7; v_call: TRBV7-9; d_call: TRBD1; cdr3_aa: CASSFGRDRGRGEQYF; cdr3_nt: TGTGCCAGCAGCTTCGGCCGGGACAGGGGGCGCGGCGAGCAGTACTTC
clone_size: NA; j_call: TRBJ2-7; v_call: TRBV27; d_call: TRBD1; cdr3_aa: CASGTARYEQYF; cdr3_nt: TGTGCCAGCGGGACAGCCCGGTACGAGCAGTACTTC
clone_size: few; j_call: TRBJ1-3; v_call: TRBV25-1; d_call: TRBD1; cdr3_aa: CASSADSGQAYSGNTIYF; cdr3_nt: TGTGCCAGCAGTGCCGACTCGGGACAGGCCTACTCTGGAAACACCATATATTTT
clone_size: NA; j_call: TRBJ2-1; v_call: TRBV7-9; d_call: NA; cdr3_aa: CASSLGGYEQFF; cdr3_nt: TGTGCCAGCAGCTTAGGAGGATATGAGCAGTTCTTC
clone_size: NA; j_call: TRBJ2-2; v_call: TRBV28; d_call: TRBD2; cdr3_aa: CASSLFISGGTGELFF; cdr3_nt: TGTGCCAGCAGTTTATTTATTAGCGGGGGGACCGGGGAGCTGTTTTTT
clone_size: NA; j_call: TRBJ1-3; v_call: TRBV7-9; d_call: NA; cdr3_aa: CASSLVGSSGNTIYF; cdr3_nt: TGTGCCAGCAGCTTAGTCGGGAGCTCTGGAAACACCATATATTTT
clone_size: NA; j_call: TRBJ2-7; v_call: TRBV6-6; d_call: NA; cdr3_aa: CASSLSGRAYEQYF; cdr3_nt: TGTGCCAGCAGCCTTAGCGGCCGAGCCTACGAGCAGTACTTC
clone_size: NA; j_call: TRBJ2-3; v_call: TRBV13; d_call: NA; cdr3_aa: CASSQNEGTPNTQYF; cdr3_nt: TGTGCCAGCAGCCAAAACGAGGGGACACCTAATACGCAGTATTTT
clone_size: NA; j_call: TRBJ2-7; v_call: TRBV5-1; d_call: TRBD2; cdr3_aa: CASSYDLGGSPLYEQYF; cdr3_nt: TGCGCCAGCAGCTACGACCTTGGCGGGAGTCCCCTCTACGAGCAGTACTTC
clone_size: NA; j_call: TRBJ1-4; v_call: TRBV27; d_call: TRBD1; cdr3_aa: CASRDREGEKLFF; cdr3_nt: TGTGCCAGCAGGGACAGGGAGGGTGAAAAACTGTTTTTT
clone_size: NA; j_call: TRBJ2-1; v_call: TRBV6-1; d_call: NA; cdr3_aa: CASSEQRANEQFF; cdr3_nt: TGTGCCAGCAGTGAACAGCGGGCCAATGAGCAGTTCTTC
clone_size: few; j_call: TRBJ2-3; v_call: TRBV29-1; d_call: TRBD2; cdr3_aa: CSVARGGTSTDTQYF; cdr3_nt: TGCAGCGTCGCTCGGGGGGGGACTAGCACAGATACGCAGTATTTT
clone_size: once; j_call: TRBJ1-1; v_call: TRBV6-5; d_call: NA; cdr3_aa: CASRPGQMNTEAFF; cdr3_nt: TGTGCCAGCAGACCCGGACAGATGAACACTGAAGCTTTCTTT
clone_size: NA; j_call: TRBJ1-4; v_call: TRBV6-1; d_call: TRBD1; cdr3_aa: CASSDSGTGDEKLFF; cdr3_nt: TGTGCCAGCAGTGATTCGGGGACAGGGGATGAAAAACTGTTTTTT
clone_size: NA; j_call: TRBJ1-1; v_call: TRBV28; d_call: NA; cdr3_aa: CASRIVGTRNTEAFF; cdr3_nt: TGTGCCAGCAGGATAGTCGGGACAAGGAACACTGAAGCTTTCTTT
clone_size: once; j_call: TRBJ2-7; v_call: TRBV7-9; d_call: TRBD1; cdr3_aa: CASSQGQSYEQYF; cdr3_nt: TGTGCCAGCAGCCAGGGACAGTCCTACGAGCAGTACTTC
clone_size: NA; j_call: TRBJ2-7; v_call: TRBV28; d_call: NA; cdr3_aa: CASSLSGANEQYF; cdr3_nt: TGTGCCAGCAGTTTATCAGGGGCGAACGAGCAGTACTTC
clone_size: NA; j_call: TRBJ2-1; v_call: TRBV19; d_call: TRBD2; cdr3_aa: CASSIDASGGQYNEQFF; cdr3_nt: TGTGCCAGTAGTATCGACGCTAGCGGGGGTCAATACAATGAGCAGTTCTTC
clone_size: NA; j_call: TRBJ2-3; v_call: TRBV15; d_call: NA; cdr3_aa: CATSGLQGKDTQYF; cdr3_nt: TGTGCCACCAGCGGATTACAGGGTAAAGATACGCAGTATTTT
clone_size: NA; j_call: TRBJ1-4; v_call: TRBV4-1; d_call: NA; cdr3_aa: CASSQAYEKLFF; cdr3_nt: TGCGCCAGCAGCCAAGCATATGAAAAACTGTTTTTT
clone_size: NA; j_call: TRBJ2-1; v_call: TRBV28; d_call: NA; cdr3_aa: CASSITQDNEQFF; cdr3_nt: TGTGCCAGCAGTATAACACAGGACAATGAGCAGTTCTTC
clone_size: few; j_call: TRBJ1-1; v_call: TRBV4-1; d_call: NA; cdr3_aa: CASSQYAENTEAFF; cdr3_nt: TGCGCCAGCAGCCAATACGCGGAGAACACTGAAGCTTTCTTT
clone_size: NA; j_call: TRBJ2-7; v_call: TRBV4-3; d_call: NA; cdr3_aa: CASSYSGTSYEQYF; cdr3_nt: TGCGCCAGCAGCTATAGCGGAACCTCCTACGAGCAGTACTTC
clone_size: once; j_call: TRBJ2-5; v_call: TRBV6-1; d_call: NA; cdr3_aa: CASSKDSQETQYF; cdr3_nt: TGTGCCAGCAGTAAGGACTCTCAAGAGACCCAGTACTTC